Listed below are T cell receptor beta chains from one sample, sequenced in a study of cytomegalovirus exposure and HLA in healthy donors. The method was immunoSEQ multiplex PCR; TCRdb's version includes in-frame clones alone and lacks a portion of them. The sample yields roughly 160,000 clones, about 80% seen once. Sequences were obtained from PBMCs. These TCRs come from a man aged 25-45 years in good health and CMV-seropositive. CDR3s include the opening cysteine and the closing phenylalanine or tryptophan. D genes are given only for firm matches. For some rows the clone size is stated as once, few or many, or as a class when expanded; others skip it.

D,J,V,size,DNA,CDR3
TRBD1,TRBJ2-7,TRBV5-1,.,TGCGCCAGCAGCTTCCGGGACAGGTCCTACGAGCAGTACTTC,CASSFRDRSYEQYF
.,TRBJ2-7,TRBV28,once,TGTGCCAGCAGTTTGGGCAACTCCTACGAGCAGTACTTC,CASSLGNSYEQYF
.,TRBJ2-3,TRBV6-4,.,TGTGCCAGCAGTGACGTTCAGGGTGGAGATACGCAGTATTTT,CASSDVQGGDTQYF
TRBD1,TRBJ2-5,TRBV7-3,.,TGTGCCAGCAGCTTAACGACAGGGGGCTATGGGGAGACCCAGTACTTC,CASSLTTGGYGETQYF
.,TRBJ1-2,TRBV7-9,.,TGTGCCAGCATGCCGGGACACTCCTATGGCTACACCTTC,CASMPGHSYGYTF
.,TRBJ1-4,TRBV5-1,.,TGCGCCAGCAGCTCGTACCGGGACACGTCTAATGAAAAACTGTTTTTT,CASSSYRDTSNEKLFF
TRBD1,TRBJ1-5,TRBV6-1,few,TGTGCCAGCAGTGATCAGGGGGCAGGTCAGCCCCAGCATTTT,CASSDQGAGQPQHF
.,TRBJ2-5,TRBV28,.,TGTGCCAGCAGTTTAGTCTCGGAGACCCAGTACTTC,CASSLVSETQYF
TRBD1,TRBJ1-1,TRBV10-3,.,TGTGCCATTAGACAGGGTTCGGAAACTGAAGCTTTCTTT,CAIRQGSETEAFF
TRBD1,TRBJ1-4,TRBV5-1,.,TGCGCCAGCAGCTCGACAGGGTACTGGAATGAAAAACTGTTTTTT,CASSSTGYWNEKLFF
TRBD1,TRBJ2-1,TRBV10-3,few,TGTGCCATCGGACAGGGAAGCTCCTACAATGAGCAGTTCTTC,CAIGQGSSYNEQFF
.,TRBJ1-6,TRBV6-5,.,TGTGCCAGCAAGCCGTCAGGGTCACGTTCACCCCTCCACTTT,CASKPSGSRSPLHF
.,TRBJ1-1,TRBV19,.,TGTGCCAGTAGCGTATGGGGGGGCCTGAACACTGAAGCTTTCTTT,CASSVWGGLNTEAFF
.,TRBJ2-7,TRBV7-2,few,TGTGCCAGCAGCTTATCGACAGGTGCCTCCTACGAGCAGTACTTC,CASSLSTGASYEQYF
.,TRBJ2-7,TRBV27,once,TGTGCCAGCAGTTTATCCGGCGGTACCTACGAGCAGTACTTC,CASSLSGGTYEQYF
.,TRBJ2-1,TRBV6-5,.,TGTGCCAGCAGTTACGGGAGCTCCTACAATGAGCAGTTCTTC,CASSYGSSYNEQFF
TRBD1,TRBJ2-7,TRBV19,.,TGTGCCAGTAGTCCCACCACCGGGACAGACCTCTACGAGCAGTACTTC,CASSPTTGTDLYEQYF
.,TRBJ1-2,TRBV4-3,.,TGCGCCAGCAGCCATAACAGGGACCTTAACTATGGCTACACCTTC,CASSHNRDLNYGYTF
.,TRBJ2-2,TRBV5-4,few,TGTGCCACACGGAGGACGAACACCGGGGAGCTGTTTTTT,CATRRTNTGELFF
TRBD1,TRBJ2-5,TRBV28,.,TGTGCCAGCAGCCCTCCTGGACAGGGAGGATGGGAGACCCAGTACTTC,CASSPPGQGGWETQYF
.,TRBJ2-5,TRBV4-3,.,TGCGCCAGCAGCCAAGAGGGGGGAGGAGCAGAGACCCAGTACTTC,CASSQEGGGAETQYF
TRBD1,TRBJ1-5,TRBV19,.,TGTGCCAGTAGTCTGACAGGGGTTCAGCCCCAGCATTTT,CASSLTGVQPQHF
TRBD2,TRBJ2-2,TRBV6-6,.,TGTGCCAGCAGTTACCCCGGGGGGGCGGGCACCGGGGAGCTGTTTTTT,CASSYPGGAGTGELFF
TRBD2,TRBJ2-3,TRBV4-3,few,TGCGCCAGCAGCCAAGATAGTAGCGGGGGGGCGGTGGCAGATACGCAGTATTTT,CASSQDSSGGAVADTQYF
TRBD2,TRBJ2-3,TRBV9,.,TGTGCCAGCAGCGTAGTCGGGGGGGAGGCAGATACGCAGTATTTT,CASSVVGGEADTQYF
.,TRBJ1-6,TRBV6-5,few,TGTGCCGCGGGGGGAGTGCGCCCGTATTCACCCCTCCACTTT,CAAGGVRPYSPLHF
.,TRBJ2-7,TRBV7-2,.,TGTGCCAGCAGCTTCGCCGCCGGAGGGTACGAGCAGTACTTC,CASSFAAGGYEQYF
.,TRBJ1-5,TRBV7-6,few,TGTGCCAGGGGCGACAGGCTTAAGAATCAGCCCCAGCATTTT,CARGDRLKNQPQHF
TRBD1,TRBJ2-1,TRBV6-5,.,TGTGCCACCAAGATGACAGGGGGCCCTTTCGATGAGCAGTTCTTC,CATKMTGGPFDEQFF
.,TRBJ2-2,TRBV9,.,TGTGCCAGCAGCGTAGAAGGGGATACCGGGGAGCTGTTTTTT,CASSVEGDTGELFF
.,TRBJ1-5,TRBV7-2,few,TGTGCCAGCAGCTTAGGGCTCCGCCAGCCCCAGCATTTT,CASSLGLRQPQHF
TRBD1,TRBJ1-1,TRBV5-1,.,TGCGCCAGCAGCTTAGACAGGGAGAACACTGAAGCTTTCTTT,CASSLDRENTEAFF
.,TRBJ2-3,TRBV5-6,.,TGTGCCAGCAGCCTGGTACCCCCCAGGTCCCGCACAGATACGCAGTATTTT,CASSLVPPRSRTDTQYF
TRBD2,TRBJ2-7,TRBV4-1,once,TGCGCCAGCAGCCACCCTGGCGGGGGAGGCTCCTACGAGCAGTACTTC,CASSHPGGGGSYEQYF
.,TRBJ2-5,TRBV11-3,.,TGTGCCAGCAGCTTACAGGGAGAGACCCAGTACTTC,CASSLQGETQYF
.,TRBJ1-2,TRBV10-3,.,TGTGCCATCAGTGAGTCGAATGTGCGGGGTGGCTACACCTTC,CAISESNVRGGYTF
TRBD1,TRBJ1-6,TRBV30,few,TGTGCCTGGAGTGTACGGGACAGGGTTGGCTCACCCCTCCACTTT,CAWSVRDRVGSPLHF
TRBD1,TRBJ2-2,TRBV7-3,.,TGTGCCAGCAGCCAATCCGGGACAGGGAACGCCGGGGAGCTGTTTTTT,CASSQSGTGNAGELFF
TRBD1,TRBJ2-7,TRBV7-9,.,TGTGCCAGCAGCAAGGGACAGATTTACGAGCAGTACTTC,CASSKGQIYEQYF
TRBD1,TRBJ1-6,TRBV28,.,TGTGCCAGCAGTTCCGGACAGGGTAGGCATTCACCCCTCCACTTT,CASSSGQGRHSPLHF
.,TRBJ1-4,TRBV5-1,.,TGCGCCAGCAGGGAGTCTAATGAAAAACTGTTTTTT,CASRESNEKLFF
TRBD1,TRBJ2-3,TRBV10-3,.,TGTGCCATCAGAACAGGGGCCAGCACAGATACGCAGTATTTT,CAIRTGASTDTQYF
.,TRBJ2-3,TRBV15,.,TGTGCCACCAATGACAGGTCAGATACGCAGTATTTT,CATNDRSDTQYF
TRBD1,TRBJ1-2,TRBV7-6,.,TGTGCCAGCAGCTCCGCCGGGACAGGGGGGAATGGCTACACCTTC,CASSSAGTGGNGYTF